This TCR beta chain came from a study of blood T cell repertoires in COVID-19. Here immunoSEQ multiplex PCR was the method, and the copy in TCRdb shows in-frame clones only, minus some. The table shows over 150,000 clones, with 70% to 85% occurring only once. V lost 3 bases, J lost 7 bases, and 4 bases stayed unmatched. The CDR3 extends over 15 amino acids. Germline V gene data show CDR1 as LGHDT and CDR2 as YNNKEL (reference sequence). V gene TRBV3-1 (or the pseudogene TRBV3-2) combines with J gene TRBJ2-7; TRBD2 matches 15 bases. This TCR derives from a human donor with acute or convalescent COVID-19. The donor label of this sample is uncertain. The sample was peripheral blood. The CDR3 protein is CASSQGLAGGGEQYF. The CDR3 DNA is TGTGCCAGCAGCCAGGGACTAGCGGGAGGTGGGGAGCAGTACTTC.